Below, 4 T cell receptor beta chains from the same sample are listed, as sequenced in a study of CD8 T cells in ankylosing spondylitis. TCRdb ran MiXCR on the 5' RACE reads and lists one entry per CDR3 protein. The repertoire holds about 230,000 distinct CDR3 sequences, less than 9.5% seen once, with about 5% in the top ten. Specimen: blood, either unsorted or a sorted T cell fraction (not recorded which). These TCRs come from a female donor with ankylosing spondylitis or in good health (not recorded which).

This clonotype has a handful of counts. This rearrangement joins TRBV7-4 to TRBJ2-1; possible D gene TRBD2, 6 bases. The V gene's germline CDR1 is SGHVT and CDR2 SQSDAQ. The CDR3 is 15 amino acids. The V and J ends lost 6 bases and 6 bases respectively, with 18 bases between them. The CDR3 DNA reads TGTGCCAGCAGACGGGACTCGCACCGATTCAATGAGCAGTTCTTC. Translated: CASRRDSHRFNEQFF.

In its sample, this clonotype was seen many times. This chain uses TRBV25-1 with TRBJ2-1; the match to TRBD2 covers 11 bases. The V segment lost 6 bases and the J segment 4 bases; nucleotides outside the gene matches: 5. Germline loops: CDR1 MGHDK, CDR2 SYGVNS. The CDR3 has 15 residues. CDR3 nucleotides: TGTGCCAGCAGCGCGACTAGCGGGGTTTACAATGAGCAGTTCTTC. Its translation is CASSATSGVYNEQFF.

This clonotype occurred many times. The V and J genes are TRBV4-2 and TRBJ2-3; tentatively, D is TRBD2 (6 bases). This CDR3 contains 15 residues. The germline gives CDR1 LGHNA, CDR2 YNFKEQ. Trimming pared 3 bases from V and 2 bases from J, leaving 12 bases between. The CDR3 loop is CASSQDGGDTDTQYF. Here the CDR3 DNA reads TGTGCCAGCAGCCAGGACGGAGGGGACACAGATACGCAGTATTTT.

This clonotype was picked up many times. V and J are TRBV2 and TRBJ2-2; the match to TRBD2 covers 7 bases. The germline gives CDR1 SNHLY, CDR2 FYNNEI. The CDR3 has 15 residues. With V trimmed by 0 bases and J by 7 bases, 5 bases remained unmatched. CDR3 sequence: CASSEARGGVGELFF. The CDR3 coding sequence is TGTGCCAGCAGTGAAGCCCGGGGAGGGGTCGGGGAGCTGTTTTTT. The whole variable domain, filled in from reference TRBV2 and TRBJ2-2, reads EPEVTQTPSHQVTQMGQEVILRCVPISNHLYFYWYRQILGQKVEFLVSFYNNEISEKSEIFDDQFSVERPDGSNFTLKIRSTKLEDSAMYFCASSEARGGVGELFFGEGSRLTVL.